This TCR beta chain was retrieved from a study of cytomegalovirus exposure and HLA in healthy donors. Study-level results: Indistinguishable V segments such as TRBV6-2 and TRBV6-3 were excluded. A missense DCLRE1C variant was associated with V- and J-gene trimming of TCR beta chains in a later analysis, and an independent cohort replicated the association. Cytomegalovirus-associated TCR beta chains were listed, numbering some 180. When presence/absence was analysed, sequencing depth was taken to be roughly uniform across donors.

It was with 60 Vbeta and 13 Jbeta primers that the PCR ran. Method: immunoSEQ multiplex PCR; TCRdb's copy keeps in-frame clones and lacks some. This sample's table reports about 130,000 clones. Germline V lookup: CDR1 SGDLS, CDR2 YYNGEE. V lost 2 bases to trimming and J lost 7 bases; unmatched junction nucleotides: 8. The CDR3 extends over 15 amino acids. With regard to this clone: Its antigen is not known.

The rearrangement uses TRBV9 and TRBJ2-1; TRBD2 matches at 8 bases. The receptor's source is a woman aged 40 to 50 in good health and CMV-seropositive. The sequenced sample consisted of PBMCs. The CDR3 DNA follows: TGTGCCAGCAGCGTCAGCGCTAGCGGGTGGAATGAGCAGTTCTTC. Its translation is CASSVSASGWNEQFF.